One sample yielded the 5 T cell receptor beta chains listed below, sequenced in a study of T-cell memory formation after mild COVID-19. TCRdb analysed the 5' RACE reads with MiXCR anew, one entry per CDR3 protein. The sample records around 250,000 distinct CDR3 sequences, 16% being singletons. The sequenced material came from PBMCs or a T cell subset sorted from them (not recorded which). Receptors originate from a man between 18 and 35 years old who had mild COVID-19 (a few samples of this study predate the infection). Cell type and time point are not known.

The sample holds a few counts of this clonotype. The CDR3 region is CASSGRDMNTEAFF. Written as DNA, the CDR3 is TGTGCCAGCAGCGGCCGGGACATGAACACTGAAGCTTTCTTT. J is TRBJ1-1 and V is TRBV4-2; D is possibly TRBD1 (6 bases). The V gene lost 5 bases and the J gene lost 0 bases, with 10 bases spanning the gap. From germline, CDR1 is LGHNA and CDR2 YNFKEQ. The CDR3 loop spans 14 amino acids.

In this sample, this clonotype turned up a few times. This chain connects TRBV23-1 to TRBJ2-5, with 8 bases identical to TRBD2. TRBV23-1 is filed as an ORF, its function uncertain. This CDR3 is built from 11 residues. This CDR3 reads CARGGKETQYF. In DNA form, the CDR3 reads TGCGCACGGGGGGGGAAAGAGACCCAGTACTTC.

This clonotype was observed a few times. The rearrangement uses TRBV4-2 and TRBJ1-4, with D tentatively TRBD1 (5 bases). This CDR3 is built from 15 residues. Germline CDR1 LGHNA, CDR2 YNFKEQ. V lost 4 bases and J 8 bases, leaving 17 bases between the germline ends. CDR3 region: CASSRPQSKGEKLFF. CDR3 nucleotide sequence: TGTGCCAGCAGCCGCCCACAGTCTAAGGGGGAAAAACTGTTTTTT.

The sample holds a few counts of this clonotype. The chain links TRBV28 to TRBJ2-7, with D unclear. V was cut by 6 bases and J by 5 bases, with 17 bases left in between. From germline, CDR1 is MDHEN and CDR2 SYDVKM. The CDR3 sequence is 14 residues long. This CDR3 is CASSPGRRGDEQYV. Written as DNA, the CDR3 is TGTGCCAGCAGCCCCGGACGGAGAGGAGACGAGCAGTACGTC.

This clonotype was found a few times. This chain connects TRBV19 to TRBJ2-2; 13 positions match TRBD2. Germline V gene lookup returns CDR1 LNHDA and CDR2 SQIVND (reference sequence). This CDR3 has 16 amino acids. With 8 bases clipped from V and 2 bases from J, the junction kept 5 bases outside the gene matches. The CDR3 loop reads CASCMGLAGNTGELFF. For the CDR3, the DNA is TGTGCCAGTTGCATGGGACTAGCGGGAAACACCGGGGAGCTGTTTTTT.